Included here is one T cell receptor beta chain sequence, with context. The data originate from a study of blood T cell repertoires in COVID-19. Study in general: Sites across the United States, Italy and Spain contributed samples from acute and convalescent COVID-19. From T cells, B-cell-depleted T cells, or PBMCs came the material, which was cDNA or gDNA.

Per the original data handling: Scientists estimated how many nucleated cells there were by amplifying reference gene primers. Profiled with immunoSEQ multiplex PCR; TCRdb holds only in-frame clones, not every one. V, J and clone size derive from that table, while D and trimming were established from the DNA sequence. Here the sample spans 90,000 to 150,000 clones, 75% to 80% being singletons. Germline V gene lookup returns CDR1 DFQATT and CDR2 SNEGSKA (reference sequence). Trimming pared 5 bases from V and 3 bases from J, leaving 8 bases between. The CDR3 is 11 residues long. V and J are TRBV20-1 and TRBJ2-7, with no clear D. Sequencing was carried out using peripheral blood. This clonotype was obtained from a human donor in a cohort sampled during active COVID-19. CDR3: CSARSLYEQYF. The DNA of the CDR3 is TGCAGTGCTCGTTCCCTCTACGAGCAGTACTTC.